The rows below give T cell receptor beta chains drawn from one sample of a study of T-cell reconstitution after alpha-beta-depleted transplantation in children. One entry per CDR3 protein results from TCRdb running MiXCR on the PCR reads. The sample consists of around 700,000 distinct CDR3 sequences, over 10% of them appearing once. The input for sequencing was PBMCs, taken before TCRalphabeta/CD19-depleted stem cell transplant. The receptor set was obtained from a girl aged 2 to 10 with congenital amegakaryocytic thrombocytopenia, due to receive a stem cell transplant. The conserved cysteine and the conserved F or W are not part of the CDR3 here.

cdr3_aa: SARRSGQITDTQY; cdr3_length: 13; v_call: TRBV20-1
cdr3_aa: ATSRDQRFNEQF; cdr3_length: 12; v_call: TRBV15
cdr3_aa: ASSLGPLGGTYEQY; cdr3_length: 14; v_call: TRBV5-6
cdr3_aa: SARGLLGSPRTDTQY; cdr3_length: 15; v_call: TRBV20-1
cdr3_aa: ASSLLLSSDTQY; cdr3_length: 12; v_call: TRBV7-2
cdr3_aa: ASSQNVGRAF; cdr3_length: 10; v_call: TRBV28
cdr3_aa: ASASGILGNTIY; cdr3_length: 12; v_call: TRBV12-3/TRBV12-4
cdr3_aa: SAHTGQGGETQY; cdr3_length: 12; v_call: TRBV20-1
cdr3_aa: AISAFGLAGESSTDTQY; cdr3_length: 17; v_call: TRBV10-3
cdr3_aa: ASTPILGALHEQF; cdr3_length: 13; v_call: TRBV7-2
cdr3_aa: ASSLVVSGREQY; cdr3_length: 12; v_call: TRBV27
cdr3_aa: AREPRSNEQF; cdr3_length: 10; v_call: TRBV6-7
cdr3_aa: ASSRLAPYNEQF; cdr3_length: 12; v_call: TRBV28
cdr3_aa: ASSSDRVGGYT; cdr3_length: 11; v_call: TRBV12-3/TRBV12-4
cdr3_aa: SAGDASYEQY; cdr3_length: 10; v_call: TRBV20-1
cdr3_aa: ASSFGMGQTYEQY; cdr3_length: 13; v_call: TRBV7-7
cdr3_aa: ASSATGGGEKLF; cdr3_length: 12; v_call: TRBV7-9
cdr3_aa: ASSRDGLNQPQH; cdr3_length: 12; v_call: TRBV12-3/TRBV12-4
cdr3_aa: ASARGTDYGYT; cdr3_length: 11; v_call: TRBV12-5
cdr3_aa: ASSSQILTENNEQF; cdr3_length: 14; v_call: TRBV27
cdr3_aa: ASRRGSLANEKLF; cdr3_length: 13; v_call: TRBV27
cdr3_aa: ASSLGLGQALGNEQF; cdr3_length: 15; v_call: TRBV7-8
cdr3_aa: ASSQGTSDTQY; cdr3_length: 11; v_call: TRBV27
cdr3_aa: ASSSILAENNEQF; cdr3_length: 13; v_call: TRBV12-3/TRBV12-4
cdr3_aa: SASQGLMNTEAF; cdr3_length: 12; v_call: TRBV20-1
cdr3_aa: ASSLGASGQETQY; cdr3_length: 13; v_call: TRBV5-1
cdr3_aa: SVLAVRRLNEQF; cdr3_length: 12; v_call: TRBV29-1
cdr3_aa: SVEDRAIGGYT; cdr3_length: 11; v_call: TRBV29-1
cdr3_aa: ASSTVAGGLNEQF; cdr3_length: 13; v_call: TRBV2
cdr3_aa: ASSLGTMETQY; cdr3_length: 11; v_call: TRBV5-1
cdr3_aa: SVEPDHSYGYT; cdr3_length: 11; v_call: TRBV29-1
cdr3_aa: ASSLYDTYNEQF; cdr3_length: 12; v_call: TRBV12-3/TRBV12-4
cdr3_aa: ASSALSSYEQY; cdr3_length: 11; v_call: TRBV7-9
cdr3_aa: ASSLSPTGAQETQY; cdr3_length: 14; v_call: TRBV5-1
cdr3_aa: ASSPPITGVGANVLT; cdr3_length: 15; v_call: TRBV18
cdr3_aa: ATSVYQETQY; cdr3_length: 10; v_call: TRBV15
cdr3_aa: ASSLLAGEYNEQF; cdr3_length: 13; v_call: TRBV7-9
cdr3_aa: SAAEQSSGTDTQY; cdr3_length: 13; v_call: TRBV20-1
cdr3_aa: SAPRLAGGTYEQY; cdr3_length: 13; v_call: TRBV20-1
cdr3_aa: ASSLYEGQPQH; cdr3_length: 11; v_call: TRBV12-3/TRBV12-4
cdr3_aa: ASSPRDRGQIYEQY; cdr3_length: 14; v_call: TRBV7-8
cdr3_aa: ASSLLGAGDTQY; cdr3_length: 12; v_call: TRBV7-7
cdr3_aa: SALRAGLDVLREQY; cdr3_length: 14; v_call: TRBV20-1
cdr3_aa: ASTHRGPLYEQY; cdr3_length: 12; v_call: TRBV7-8
cdr3_aa: ASSFKGRGGDGYT; cdr3_length: 13; v_call: TRBV5-1
cdr3_aa: ASSYSPGQWDIQY; cdr3_length: 13; v_call: TRBV6-5
cdr3_aa: ASSPYQLAASSYNEQF; cdr3_length: 16; v_call: TRBV18
cdr3_aa: SAPSGRARLARDTQY; cdr3_length: 15; v_call: TRBV20-1
cdr3_aa: ASSLAQGTLGELF; cdr3_length: 13; v_call: TRBV7-2